This TCR beta chain originates from a study of CD8 T cells in ankylosing spondylitis. Remarks on this clonotype: Its antigen is unknown.

Whole-study results and caveats: Characteristic, it appeared, of ankylosing spondylitis blood was a TCR beta motif of eight highly homologous variants.

TCRdb itself ran the 5' RACE reads through MiXCR, one entry per CDR3 protein. The sample shows approximately 350,000 distinct CDR3 sequences, around 20% of them seen only once. V lost 3 bases, J lost 7 bases, and 8 bases stayed unmatched. The CDR3 runs to 15 residues. Germline V gives CDR1 MNHNS, CDR2 SASEGT. The clonotype originates from a male donor with ankylosing spondylitis or in good health (not recorded which). The gene calls are TRBV6-1 and TRBJ2-1; 8 nucleotides agree with TRBD1. Sequenced: blood, either unsorted or a sorted T cell fraction (not recorded which). CDR3 nucleotides: TGTGCCAGCAGTGACGACGGGACAGGTTGGAATGAGCAGTTCTTC. Translation gives CASSDDGTGWNEQFF.